A single sample gave rise to the 3 T cell receptor beta chains below, sequenced in a study of tumor and adjacent non-tumor tissue in lung cancer. A modified ARM-PCR protocol with three rounds of nested PCR amplified TCRbeta. TCRdb analysed the multiplex PCR reads with MiXCR anew, one entry per CDR3 protein. The sample holds about 80,000 distinct CDR3 sequences, roughly 80% seen once. No cell sorting was done before RNA was extracted from the tissue. Sequenced material: lung tumor tissue. Source of these receptors: a woman between 45 and 65 years old with non-small cell lung cancer.

The CDR3 sequence: CVTLGQGISEQYF. CDR3 DNA: TGTGTCACCTTGGGACAGGGAATCTCCGAGCAGTACTTC. V is TRBV19 and J is TRBJ2-7; 9 bases match TRBD1. Germline V gene lookup returns CDR1 LNHDA and CDR2 SQIVND (reference sequence). This CDR3 is 13 amino acids long.

On this clonotype: This sequence may be a read error, since a much larger clone differs from it by one base. This likely comes from a read error, as the CDR3 has no conserved phenylalanine or tryptophan at its end. The V call is TRBV29-1, the J call TRBJ2-2, with D unclear. V was cut by 4 bases and J by 1 base, with 4 bases left in between. This CDR3 contains 12 residues. The germline CDR1 and CDR2 sequences are SQVTM and ANQGSEA. DNA for the CDR3: TGCAGCGTTGCCTGGAACACCGGGGAGCTGTTTCTT. Translation gives CSVAWNTGELFL.

On this clonotype: The germline gene is not matched at one end of the junction; a read error may be the cause. The chain couples TRBV11-2 to TRBJ2-7, with D tentatively TRBD1 (6 bases). Germline V gene sequence: CDR1 SGHAT, CDR2 FQNNGV. This CDR3 has 15 residues. As DNA, the CDR3 is TGTGTCAGTAGCCTCCCGGGACACCCATACAACGAGCAATACTTC. Amino acid sequence: CVSSLPGHPYNEQYF. Looking up the rest from reference TRBV11-2 and TRBJ2-7 gives the full variable domain: EAGVAQSPRYKIIEKRQSVAFWCNPISGHATLYWYQQILGQGPKLLIQFQNNGVVDDSQLPKDRFSAERLKGVDSTLKIQPAKLEDSAVYLCVSSLPGHPYNEQYFGPGTRLTVT.